This entry features one TCR beta chain sequence. Per the study methods: Amplification of reference gene primers was used by the study to estimate nucleated cell counts. The assay was immunoSEQ multiplex PCR, and TCRdb's table has in-frame clones only and misses some. V and J calls and clone size are those listed in that table; D and trimming were worked out from the DNA. The profile shows 200,000 to 250,000 clones, roughly 79% of them singletons. This sample stems from a study of blood T cell repertoires in COVID-19. The V gene end was trimmed by 1 base and the J gene end by 4 bases; junction bases not matched to a gene: 9. The germline gives CDR1 MGHDK, CDR2 SYGVNS. The CDR3 has 17 amino acids.

Sequenced input: peripheral blood. This receptor was obtained from a woman aged 80 or over with COVID-19, enrolled during active disease. The genes are TRBV25-1 and TRBJ2-2; 7 bases match TRBD2. DNA for the CDR3: TGTGCCAGCAGTGAATCGTGGGGGACGGGAGGCACCGGGGAGCTGTTTTTT. This translates into CASSESWGTGGTGELFF.